One TCR beta chain is described in this entry. The data were obtained in a study of blood T cell repertoires in COVID-19. This CDR3 region has 14 residues. V was pared by 0 bases and J by 1 base, with 6 bases between. Germline assignment: CDR1 LGHNA and CDR2 YNFKEQ. The protocol was immunoSEQ multiplex PCR, while the TCRdb copy is restricted to in-frame clones and leaves out a portion. There are 320,000 or so clones in the sample; roughly 84% occur only once, and 1% lies in the top ten. The genes are TRBV4-2 and TRBJ1-1; no reliable D call. Material: PBMCs or T cells enriched from blood (not recorded which). The TCR was taken from a woman aged 25 to 39 who had recovered from COVID-19. The CDR3 nucleotides are TGTGCCAGCAGCCAAGAAAGGAGGAACACTGAAGCTTTCTTT. It specifies CASSQERRNTEAFF.